Given below is one TCR beta chain in context. The antigen is undetermined. In TCRdb, the 5' RACE reads were re-called with MiXCR into one record per CDR3 protein. Found here are about 900,000 distinct CDR3 sequences, roughly an eighth of them singletons; the top ten hold around 1.5%. This CDR3 is 14 amino acids long. CDR1 is MDHEN and CDR2 is SYDVKM in the germline V gene. The ends were cut back, 10 bases at V and 0 bases at J, with 13 bases in the middle. The data are from a study of identical twins. General study results and limits: Part of the zero-insertion signal could reflect confounding by invariant MAIT and iNKT cells. Reduced insertions were recorded for abundant cord blood beta clonotypes, with no such pattern in memory repertoires. The analysis was cross-sectional rather than longitudinal within donors. Modeled out-of-frame TCR alpha sharing in monozygotic twins fell below observed levels.

These same records also appear under a second study, on yellow fever vaccine responses in identical twins.

Sequencing was carried out using PBMCs. This TCR was sampled from a woman younger than 30 in good health. The chain combines TRBV28 with TRBJ2-1, with a weak D call TRBD1 (5 bases). The CDR3 here is CATPQGTSYNEQFF. In DNA form, the CDR3 reads TGTGCCACCCCCCAGGGAACCTCCTACAATGAGCAGTTCTTC.